The sequence of this TCR beta chain was determined in a study of blood T cells in healthy people across ages. This CDR3 region has 13 residues. The ends were cut back, 10 bases at V and 8 bases at J, with 17 bases in the middle. Alongside a J-beta primer mix, a sample-barcoded 5' primer served in a second PCR lasting about 6 to 11 cycles. MiXCR, run by TCRdb on the 5' RACE reads, gives a single entry per CDR3 protein. The sample lists some 1.5 million distinct CDR3 sequences; 28% were seen once. This sequence originates from a woman in her 30s in good health. The V call is TRBV12-3 or TRBV12-4, the J call TRBJ1-4, with no clear D. Input material: blood. CDR3 DNA: TGTGCCACCCGAGGGTCATTAGAGGAAAAACTGTTTTTT. This codes for CATRGSLEEKLFF.